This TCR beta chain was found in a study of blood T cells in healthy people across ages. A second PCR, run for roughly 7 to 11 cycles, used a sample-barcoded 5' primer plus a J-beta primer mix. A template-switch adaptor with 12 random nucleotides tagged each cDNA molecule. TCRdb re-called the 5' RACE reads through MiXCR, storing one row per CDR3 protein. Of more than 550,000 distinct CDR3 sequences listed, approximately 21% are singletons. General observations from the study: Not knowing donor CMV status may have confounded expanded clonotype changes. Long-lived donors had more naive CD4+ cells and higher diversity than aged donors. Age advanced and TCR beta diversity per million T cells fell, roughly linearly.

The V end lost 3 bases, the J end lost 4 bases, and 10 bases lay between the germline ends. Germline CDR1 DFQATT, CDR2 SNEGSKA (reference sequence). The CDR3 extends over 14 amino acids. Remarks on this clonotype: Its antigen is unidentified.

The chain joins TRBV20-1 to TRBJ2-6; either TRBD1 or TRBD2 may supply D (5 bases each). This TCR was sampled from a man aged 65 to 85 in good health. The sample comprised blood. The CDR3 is CSASGAIGANVLTF. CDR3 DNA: TGCAGTGCTAGCGGGGCTATAGGGGCCAACGTCCTGACTTTC.